This TCR beta chain was obtained from a study of identical twins. Each cDNA held unique molecular identifiers, and template switching gave it a universal primer site. TCRdb recomputed calls from the 5' RACE reads with MiXCR, one row per CDR3 protein. The repertoire consists of just over 450,000 distinct CDR3 sequences, with around 14% occurring once and the leading ten covering approximately 0.52%. The study, taken as a whole, reports: A cross-sectional statistical analysis, not follow-up of the same donors, supported the conclusions. Within monozygotic twins, out-of-frame TCR alpha sharing was underestimated by the models. The more abundant beta clonotypes in cord blood had fewer insertions, and memory repertoires did not show this.

CDR1 is KGHSH and CDR2 is LQKENI in the germline V gene. The CDR3 is 15 residues long. V lost 5 bases to trimming and J lost 3 bases, with 16 bases between them. About this clonotype: What it binds is not known.

The same sample was also used in a study of yellow fever vaccine responses in identical twins.

The origin of this receptor is a woman aged 18-29 years in good health. Sequenced material: CD4+ T cells sorted from blood. This sequence joins TRBV18 and TRBJ1-2; D is uncertain. The CDR3 loop reads CASSSRRQTDYGYTF. The CDR3 bases are TGTGCCAGCTCATCCCGACGACAAACCGACTATGGCTACACCTTC. Full variable domain (remainder filled in from reference TRBV18 and TRBJ1-2): NAGVMQNPRHLVRRRGQEARLRCSPMKGHSHVYWYRQLPEEGLKFMVYLQKENIIDESGMPKERFSAEFPKEGPSILRIQQVVRGDSAAYFCASSSRRQTDYGYTFGSGTRLTVV.